This T cell receptor (beta chain) was retrieved from a study of cytomegalovirus exposure and HLA in healthy donors. Study results and caveats: In a later analysis, HLA-C alleles had the fewest associated TCRs, DRB1 alleles the most.

Only a few counts were recorded for this clone. Antigen: not known. The V gene end was trimmed by 4 bases and the J gene end by 5 bases; junction bases not matched to a gene: 10. The CDR3 loop spans 16 amino acids. The germline V gene has CDR1 SGHTA and CDR2 FQGNSA. The primer mix had 60 Vbeta and 13 Jbeta primers. This table comes from immunoSEQ multiplex PCR, and its TCRdb copy is limited to in-frame clones, with some not included. Among about 94,000 clones listed, approximately 72% were seen once. The chain is built from TRBV7-2 and TRBJ2-3, with 9 positions matching TRBD2. Input material: PBMCs. The TCR comes from a man aged 35-49 years in good health and CMV-seropositive. The CDR3 DNA follows: TGTGCCAGCAGCTGGCAGGCAGCGGGAGGACAAGATACGCAGTATTTT. It is translated as CASSWQAAGGQDTQYF.